This TCR beta chain was identified during a study of blood T cell repertoires in COVID-19 (dated by TCRdb to about 2020). Context from the whole study: Samples covering the acute and convalescent phases of COVID-19 were provided by collaborators in the United States, Italy and Spain. The repertoires were released in a freely available public database intended as a resource for research on the immune response to SARS-CoV-2. Subjects who had been exposed to COVID-19, were actively infected with it, or had recovered from it provided the deeply sampled blood TCRbeta repertoires that made up the dataset. The material from the prospective study consisted of cDNA or gDNA derived from T cells, B-cell-depleted T cells, or PBMCs. Where available, HLA class I and class II types were taken from metadata supplied by the sample provider and were not determined by assay-based typing. The samples were drawn from two sources: the first 160 participants of the ongoing ImmuneRACE study, and fewer than 1,500 subjects contributed by 6 global collaborators. Nearly every sample came with metadata listing a de-identified subject ID, COVID-19 status, age in years and sex.

Findings and caveats that apply to the study as a whole: The quantity of clinical and demographic metadata differed by source and by participant and was supplied without curation.

Participants in the prospective study were enrolled through a virtual design, were aged about 18 to 90 years, and lived in some 24 United States geographic areas. In the prospective study, cohorts were assigned on the basis of participant-reported clinical history obtained from a screening survey and a study questionnaire. Recovered participants in ImmuneRACE Cohort 3 were defined by two consecutive negative NP/OP PCR tests, clearance by a healthcare professional, or resolution of symptoms. In the prospective study, whole blood, serum and a nasopharyngeal or oropharyngeal swab were collected from each participant by mobile phlebotomists. Participants in the prospective study had the option to provide additional blood draws and questionnaires over a roughly two-month period. Blood samples from the prospective study were shipped frozen or at room temperature prior to DNA extraction. With regard to this clone: Its antigen is unknown. No clone much larger than this one lies a single base away; base qualities are absent.

The V end loses 1 base and the J end loses 12 bases, and a stretch of 12 bases separates them. The CDR3 contains 12 residues, cysteine and phenylalanine counted. CDR3 DNA is the only sequence kept; it has 36 bases, read in frame from the first base. TCRbeta CDR3 regions were amplified from genomic DNA using the immunoSEQ Assay, a bias-controlled multiplex PCR. On the study's bioinformatics: Within the assay, amplification of reference gene primers was used to estimate how many nucleated cells each sample contained. To quantify the absolute abundance of each unique TCRbeta CDR3 rearrangement, sequence reads were collapsed and filtered. Productive Simpson clonality was computed per sample as the square root of Simpson's diversity index over productive rearrangements. TCRdb stores this immuneACCESS table with in-frame sequences only. Part of the clones is absent; in the studies checked, under half of the shortfall reflects unresolved V genes, and no reason is known for the rest. The DNA gave D and trimming, while V, J and clone size come from that table. In all, the sample holds about 240,000 clones, and around 89% of those were seen once. About 9.3% of the sample lies in the top ten.

The source is a man between 40 and 49 years old who had recovered from COVID-19. Here the chain combines TRBV12-3 or TRBV12-4 and TRBJ1-2; the D gene remains uncertain. Sequencing was carried out using PBMCs or T cells enriched from blood (not recorded which). The bases read TGTGCCAGCAGTTTAGTGGCAGGCTATGACACCTTC. It encodes CASSLVAGYDTF.